Listed below are T cell receptor beta chains from one sample, sequenced in a study of cytomegalovirus exposure and HLA in healthy donors. Profiling relied on immunoSEQ multiplex PCR, and the TCRdb table lists in-frame clones only, not all of them. The data hold more than 110,000 clones, with approximately 70% observed a single time. The source material was PBMCs. These receptors all come from a woman aged 55-69 years in good health and CMV-seropositive. Each CDR3 is given with its conserved first and last residue. The order of the fields is CDR3 protein, CDR3 DNA, clone size, D gene, V gene, J gene. A D gene is named only where the DNA matches it firmly. Part of the rows lack a size; the others show once, few, many or a class for expanded clones.

CDR3: CASWGAIEKLFF; DNA: TGTGCCAGCTGGGGAGCAATTGAAAAACTGTTTTTT; size: .; D: .; V: TRBV28; J: TRBJ1-4
CDR3: CASSPPIAGARETQYF; DNA: TGTGCCAGCTCACCACCCATAGCGGGAGCACGGGAGACCCAGTACTTC; size: .; D: TRBD2; V: TRBV18; J: TRBJ2-5
CDR3: CASSLGGQGLNEQYF; DNA: TGCGCCAGCAGCTTGGGGGGACAGGGGTTGAACGAGCAGTACTTC; size: few; D: TRBD1; V: TRBV5-1; J: TRBJ2-7
CDR3: CASTLSTSGKYEQYF; DNA: TGTGCCAGCACCCTTTCGACTAGCGGGAAATACGAGCAGTACTTC; size: .; D: TRBD2; V: TRBV7-8; J: TRBJ2-7
CDR3: CASSPGTYYNEQFF; DNA: TGTGCCAGCAGCCCCGGGACTTACTACAATGAGCAGTTCTTC; size: .; D: .; V: TRBV5-4; J: TRBJ2-1
CDR3: CASQRRTDEKLFF; DNA: TGCGCCAGTCAAAGGAGGACAGATGAAAAACTGTTTTTT; size: .; D: .; V: TRBV10-1; J: TRBJ1-4
CDR3: CASSESGRGTGELFF; DNA: TGTGCCAGCAGTGAAAGCGGGAGAGGGACCGGGGAGCTGTTTTTT; size: .; D: TRBD2; V: TRBV2; J: TRBJ2-2
CDR3: CATSRGTGTESKAFF; DNA: TGTGCCACCAGCAGAGGCACGGGTACGGAATCCAAAGCTTTCTTT; size: .; D: .; V: TRBV15; J: TRBJ1-1
CDR3: CASSFSREDPGANVLTF; DNA: TGTGCCAGCAGCTTCTCGCGGGAGGACCCTGGGGCCAACGTCCTGACTTTC; size: .; D: TRBD2; V: TRBV5-4; J: TRBJ2-6
CDR3: CASSLGGRGGEKLFF; DNA: TGTGCCAGCAGCTTAGGAGGTCGGGGAGGAGAAAAACTGTTTTTT; size: .; D: .; V: TRBV7-9; J: TRBJ1-4
CDR3: CASSVGTSGGPSTDTQYF; DNA: TGTGCCAGCAGCGTAGGAACTAGCGGGGGCCCTAGCACAGATACGCAGTATTTT; size: .; D: TRBD2; V: TRBV9; J: TRBJ2-3
CDR3: CASSSQGWGPNTGELFF; DNA: TGCGCCAGCAGCTCCCAGGGGTGGGGCCCGAACACCGGGGAGCTGTTTTTT; size: few; D: .; V: TRBV5-1; J: TRBJ2-2
CDR3: CASSVALAGNEQFF; DNA: TGTGCCAGCAGCGTAGCACTAGCGGGGAATGAGCAGTTCTTC; size: few; D: TRBD2; V: TRBV9; J: TRBJ2-1
CDR3: CASLGRWGSQPQHF; DNA: TGCGCCAGCTTGGGGCGGTGGGGCAGTCAGCCCCAGCATTTT; size: .; D: .; V: TRBV5-1; J: TRBJ1-5
CDR3: CASSSPGQGTVTYGYTF; DNA: TGTGCCAGCTCCTCCCCGGGACAGGGAACCGTTACCTATGGCTACACCTTC; size: .; D: TRBD1; V: TRBV2; J: TRBJ1-2
CDR3: CASSQGLALYNEQFF; DNA: TGCGCCAGCAGCCAAGGACTAGCGCTGTACAATGAGCAGTTCTTC; size: .; D: TRBD2; V: TRBV4-1; J: TRBJ2-1
CDR3: CASSFGGGQAFNEQFF; DNA: TGTGCCAGCAGCTTCGGGGGAGGCCAAGCTTTTAATGAGCAGTTCTTC; size: .; D: .; V: TRBV5-6; J: TRBJ2-1
CDR3: CASTAWDRAMNTEAFF; DNA: TGTGCCAGCACCGCGTGGGACAGGGCCATGAACACTGAAGCTTTCTTT; size: .; D: TRBD1; V: TRBV5-4; J: TRBJ1-1
CDR3: CASRQGARTEAFF; DNA: TGTGCCAGCAGACAGGGGGCAAGAACTGAAGCTTTCTTT; size: few; D: TRBD1; V: TRBV27; J: TRBJ1-1
CDR3: CASSVAPTVQETQYF; DNA: TGTGCCAGCAGCGTAGCCCCGACAGTTCAAGAGACCCAGTACTTC; size: once; D: .; V: TRBV9; J: TRBJ2-5
CDR3: CASSSYFNEKLFF; DNA: TGTGCCAGCAGCTCCTACTTTAATGAAAAACTGTTTTTT; size: .; D: .; V: TRBV14; J: TRBJ1-4
CDR3: CASSINGASYNEQFF; DNA: TGTGCCAGCAGCATCAATGGAGCCTCCTACAATGAGCAGTTCTTC; size: .; D: .; V: TRBV7-3; J: TRBJ2-1
CDR3: CASSASSYNEQFF; DNA: TGTGCCAGCAGTGCCAGCTCCTACAATGAGCAGTTCTTC; size: .; D: .; V: TRBV28; J: TRBJ2-1
CDR3: CASSQHRDTSYGYTF; DNA: TGCGCCAGCAGCCAACACCGGGACACCTCCTATGGCTACACCTTC; size: .; D: .; V: TRBV4-1; J: TRBJ1-2
CDR3: CASSNEINQPQHF; DNA: TGTGCCAGCAGCAACGAGATCAATCAGCCCCAGCATTTT; size: .; D: .; V: TRBV2; J: TRBJ1-5
CDR3: CASSLPGLEKLFF; DNA: TGTGCCAGCAGTTTACCAGGGCTTGAAAAACTGTTTTTT; size: few; D: .; V: TRBV28; J: TRBJ1-4
CDR3: CASSEAPGNTEAFF; DNA: TGTGCCAGCAGTGAAGCACCGGGTAACACTGAAGCTTTCTTT; size: .; D: .; V: TRBV6-1; J: TRBJ1-1
CDR3: CASGRGQGFYEQYF; DNA: TGTGCCAGCGGAAGGGGGCAGGGCTTCTACGAGCAGTACTTC; size: .; D: TRBD1; V: TRBV6-1; J: TRBJ2-7
CDR3: CASSLGLAGDSSYNEQFF; DNA: TGTGCCAGCAGCTTAGGACTAGCGGGAGACAGCTCCTACAATGAGCAGTTCTTC; size: .; D: TRBD2; V: TRBV5-6; J: TRBJ2-1
CDR3: CASSLKQGTEAFF; DNA: TGTGCCAGCTCACTGAAACAGGGGACTGAAGCTTTCTTT; size: .; D: TRBD1; V: TRBV18; J: TRBJ1-1
CDR3: CASSPTGTSGYEQYF; DNA: TGTGCCAGCAGCCCCACCGGGACTAGCGGCTACGAGCAGTACTTC; size: .; D: TRBD2; V: TRBV5-5; J: TRBJ2-7
CDR3: CASSSWTQTTEAFF; DNA: TGTGCCAGCAGTTCCTGGACACAAACCACTGAAGCTTTCTTT; size: .; D: .; V: TRBV6-6; J: TRBJ1-1